This T cell receptor (beta chain) is from a study of OX40 agonist ivuxolimab in advanced cancers. Some clones are missing from TCRdb's copy, which holds only in-frame ones; the method was immunoSEQ multiplex PCR. Of 96,000 or so clones detected, about four fifths appear once; the ten largest clones hold approximately 5.5%. Study-wide findings and caveats: In CD8+ T cells, expanded clones were on average more numerous than in CD4+.

Per germline, CDR1 SGDLS and CDR2 YYNGEE. V lost 3 bases and J lost 0, with 10 bases in between. This CDR3 spans 15 amino acids. Details on this clone: What it binds is not known.

The origin of this receptor is an adult with an advanced solid tumor such as melanoma, head and neck, liver or kidney cancer. The V call is TRBV9, the J call TRBJ1-5; D unclear. This specimen was CD4+ or CD8+ T cells sorted from blood, taken in a trial of the OX40 agonist ivuxolimab. CDR3 amino acids: CASSGHLNSNQPQHF. CDR3 nucleotide sequence: TGTGCCAGCAGCGGCCACCTAAATAGCAATCAGCCCCAGCATTTT.